This T cell receptor beta chain was sequenced in a study of cytomegalovirus exposure and HLA in healthy donors. Notes on the study in general: Most TCR beta V segments were productive about 87% or about 30% of the time in an earlier analysis. Presence/absence analyses supposed approximately even sequencing depth among donors. A few of the chains that were CMV-associated were confirmed in vitro to be specific for CMV antigens.

PCR was performed using 60 Vbeta and 13 Jbeta primers. Methods used by the authors: A later analysis tallied some 80 million unique TCR beta chains, roughly 11 million of them shared. Profiling relied on immunoSEQ multiplex PCR, and the TCRdb table lists in-frame clones only, not all of them. V and J calls and clone size follow that table, whereas D and trimming were derived from the DNA. The sample holds fewer than 200,000 clones, around three quarters seen once. CDR1 MNHEY and CDR2 SMNVEV come from the germline V gene (reference sequence). The CDR3 extends over 13 amino acids. V shed 7 bases and J 5 bases; nucleotides not matched to a gene: 4. Points on this clone: Its target is not known.

Sequencing used PBMCs. This TCR was sampled from a man in his forties in good health and CMV-seropositive. The chain uses TRBV27 and TRBJ2-7, with 11 nucleotides matching TRBD1. The DNA for the CDR3 is TGTGCCAGCAAGGACAGGGGGCGCCACGAGCAGTACTTC. It is translated as CASKDRGRHEQYF.